This T cell receptor beta chain appears in the sequencing data of a study of T cell responses to AZD1222 COVID-19 vaccine. A word on this clone: The antigen remains unidentified.

Germline lookup yields CDR1 SGHNT and CDR2 YENEEA. There are 15 residues in the CDR3. V lost 1 base, J lost 5 bases, and 4 bases stayed unmatched. Method: immunoSEQ multiplex PCR; TCRdb's copy keeps in-frame clones and lacks some. The profile shows 110,000 to 150,000 clones, 93% of them singletons. Study-wide results and limits: The sample set comprised mostly white British donors with more females, and clonal diversity was possibly underestimated.

The V gene is TRBV11-3, the J gene TRBJ1-4; 7 bases map to TRBD1. The specimen comprised peripheral blood, sampled on day 0 of AZD1222 vaccination. This TCR came from an adult in good health. CDR3 residues: CASSLVGTVNEKLFF. The CDR3 nucleotides are TGTGCCAGCAGCTTAGTTGGGACAGTGAATGAAAAACTGTTTTTT.